Listed below are T cell receptor beta chains from one sample, sequenced in a study of blood T cells in healthy people across ages. Using its own MiXCR run on the 5' RACE reads, TCRdb lists one record per CDR3 protein. The repertoire holds about 680,000 distinct CDR3 sequences, with 45% to 50% as singletons. The source material was blood. The source of these receptors is a woman aged 60-75 years in good health. The CDR3 runs from the conserved cysteine through the conserved F or W. D genes are given only for firm matches. Some rows have no size entry. The others give once, few or many, or a class for an expanded clone.

J	size	V	D	CDR3	DNA
TRBJ1-4	-	TRBV6-5	TRBD1	CASKLTGTVNEKLFF	TGTGCCAGCAAGCTAACCGGGACAGTAAATGAAAAACTGTTTTTT
TRBJ2-1	-	TRBV18	TRBD1	CASSRTAGQGYNEQFF	TGTGCCAGCTCACGGACCGCGGGACAGGGTTACAATGAGCAGTTCTTC
TRBJ2-3	-	TRBV7-6	-	CASSRILTDTQYF	TGTGCCAGCAGCCGAATTCTCACAGATACGCAGTATTTT
TRBJ2-2	-	TRBV9	TRBD1	CASSVHGQGAPTGELFF	TGTGCCAGCAGCGTACACGGCCAGGGGGCACCCACCGGGGAGCTGTTTTTT
TRBJ1-2	-	TRBV6-2/TRBV6-3	-	CASSPNFYGYTF	TGTGCCAGCAGCCCAAATTTCTATGGCTACACCTTC
TRBJ2-5	few	TRBV9	TRBD2	CASSAPGLGGTQYF	TGTGCCAGCAGCGCACCGGGACTAGGAGGGACCCAGTACTTC
TRBJ2-3	-	TRBV2	TRBD2	CASSDGGLWEGLTDTQYF	TGTGCCAGCAGTGATGGGGGGTTGTGGGAGGGCCTCACAGATACGCAGTATTTT
TRBJ1-4	-	TRBV10-3	TRBD1	CAALDRANEKLFF	TGCGCCGCGCTGGACAGGGCTAATGAAAAACTGTTTTTT
TRBJ2-1	-	TRBV6-1	TRBD2	CAAGGLAGAGEQFF	TGTGCCGCAGGGGGACTAGCGGGAGCTGGCGAGCAGTTCTTC
TRBJ1-2	-	TRBV28	TRBD1	CASSPIPFSGTGNYGYTF	TGTGCCAGCAGTCCCATTCCTTTCTCCGGGACAGGGAACTATGGCTACACCTTC
TRBJ2-1	few	TRBV4-1	TRBD2	CASSQVPLSGRGNEQFF	TGCGCCAGCAGCCAAGTTCCCCTTAGCGGGAGGGGGAATGAGCAGTTCTTC
TRBJ1-5	-	TRBV20-1	-	CSARVEGNSNQPQHF	TGCAGTGCTAGAGTAGAGGGGAATAGCAATCAGCCCCAGCATTTT
TRBJ2-1	-	TRBV11-2	TRBD1	CASSFSGRTGWGGLDEQFF	TGTGCCAGCAGCTTTAGTGGGAGGACAGGGTGGGGAGGTTTGGATGAGCAGTTCTTC
TRBJ2-7	few	TRBV10-3	TRBD2	CAISGLAGGPNEQYF	TGTGCCATCAGTGGACTAGCGGGAGGGCCTAACGAGCAGTACTTC
TRBJ2-7	many	TRBV25-1	-	CASSDPDRREQYF	TGTGCCAGCAGTGACCCCGACAGGCGCGAGCAGTACTTC
TRBJ2-6	few	TRBV7-9	-	CASSFGRTSGANVLTF	TGTGCCAGCAGCTTCGGACGGACCTCTGGGGCCAACGTCCTGACTTTC
TRBJ1-5	-	TRBV11-2	-	CASSLSGRSDQPQHF	TGTGCCAGCAGCTTAAGTGGCAGGAGCGATCAGCCCCAGCATTTT
TRBJ2-7	once	TRBV20-1	TRBD2	CSARGTGLADSYEQYF	TGCAGTGCTAGAGGTACGGGACTAGCGGACTCCTACGAGCAGTACTTC
TRBJ2-7	-	TRBV4-1	TRBD1	CASSQFRMTGEQYF	TGCGCCAGCAGCCAATTTAGGATGACAGGGGAGCAGTACTTC
TRBJ1-6	-	TRBV28	TRBD1	CASIREGLTGEHSPLHF	TGTGCCAGCATTAGGGAAGGTCTGACAGGGGAGCATTCACCCCTCCACTTT
TRBJ2-2	-	TRBV4-3	-	CASSQGAITNTGELFF	TGCGCCAGCAGCCAGGGGGCAATAACGAACACCGGGGAGCTGTTTTTT
TRBJ2-1	-	TRBV24-1	-	CATSDCRSGTEQFF	TGTGCCACCAGTGACTGCCGTTCAGGGACGGAGCAGTTCTTC
TRBJ1-1	few	TRBV5-1	-	CASSLAEGAGTEAFF	TGCGCCAGCAGCTTGGCCGAGGGCGCAGGGACTGAAGCTTTCTTT
TRBJ1-6	-	TRBV6-5	-	CASSYGGESPLHF	TGTGCCAGCAGTTACGGGGGAGAATCACCCCTCCACTTT
TRBJ2-5	-	TRBV4-2	TRBD2	CASSIGTSGDNEQYF	TGTGCCAGCAGCATCGGGACTAGCGGGGACAATGAGCAGTACTTC
TRBJ2-7	-	TRBV15	TRBD2	CATLLAGFYEQYF	TGTGCCACCCTACTAGCGGGATTCTACGAGCAGTACTTC
TRBJ2-5	-	TRBV9	-	CASSVGGTPYNEQYF	TGTGCCAGCAGCGTAGGTGGGACACCCTACAATGAGCAGTACTTC
TRBJ2-1	-	TRBV7-2	-	CASSRSVETQFF	TGTGCCAGCAGCCGAAGCGTGGAGACCCAGTTCTTC
TRBJ2-7	-	TRBV3-1	TRBD2	CASSHGAGASYEQYF	TGTGCCAGCAGCCATGGAGCGGGAGCGTCCTACGAGCAGTACTTC